This entry features one T cell receptor (beta chain) sequence. In the authors' methods: For nucleated cells, counts were estimated from reference gene primer amplification. The assay was immunoSEQ multiplex PCR, and TCRdb's table has in-frame clones only and misses some. V and J calls and clone size come straight from that table; D and trimming were deduced from the DNA. The data hold 100,000 to 150,000 clones, with about 90% observed a single time. This specimen comes from a study of blood T cell repertoires in COVID-19. As for the study in general: From the United States, Italy and Spain came samples of acute and convalescent COVID-19. PBMCs, B-cell-depleted T cells, or T cells were the source of the cDNA or gDNA that made up the material.

Germline CDR1 LGHDT, CDR2 YNNKEL (reference sequence). Trimming shortened V by 0 bases and J by 0 bases, and 12 bases separated the two germline ends. The CDR3 loop spans 17 amino acids. What was sequenced was peripheral blood. The chain joins TRBV3-1 (or the pseudogene TRBV3-2) to TRBJ2-1; the D gene is possibly TRBD2 (5 bases). This sequence originates from a woman aged 60-75 years with acute or convalescent COVID-19. The CDR3 loop is CASSQDLRAVSYNEQFF. The CDR3 DNA follows: TGTGCCAGCAGCCAAGATCTGCGAGCGGTCTCCTACAATGAGCAGTTCTTC.